Below, one T cell receptor beta chain is given with its context. Its antigen is not known. One base away lies a much larger clone, so this may be a sequencing read error. This sample was taken from a study of molecular identifiers for immune sequencing clone quantification. Study-level results: Amid around 900,000 naive cells, spiked Jurkat TCR RNA from one cell was reportedly still detectable.

Preparation methods for the bulk TCR libraries were those previously described, with listed TCR primers. TCRdb independently ran MiXCR on the PCR reads; one entry per CDR3 protein. Of 400,000 to 600,000 distinct CDR3 sequences listed, 20% to 25% are singletons. The CD8+CD4-CCR7+CD45RA+ phenotype defined the sorted naive CD8 T cells. Sequencing was done on a sample of naive CD8+ T cells from blood, with Jurkat cell RNA spiked in. The subset here: FACS-sorted CD8+CD4-CCR7+CD45RA+ naive T cells. The clonotype originates from a human donor in good health. Some libraries in this study had Jurkat cell RNA spiked in.

CDR3 bases: TGCGCCAGCAGCCTGGCCTGGGGCAATGGGCAGTTCTTC. Translating gives CASSLAWGNGQFF. J is TRBJ2-1 and V is TRBV4-3, with TRBD1 as a possible D gene (5 bases). CDR3 length: 13 residues. Germline loops: CDR1 LGHNA, CDR2 YSLEER.